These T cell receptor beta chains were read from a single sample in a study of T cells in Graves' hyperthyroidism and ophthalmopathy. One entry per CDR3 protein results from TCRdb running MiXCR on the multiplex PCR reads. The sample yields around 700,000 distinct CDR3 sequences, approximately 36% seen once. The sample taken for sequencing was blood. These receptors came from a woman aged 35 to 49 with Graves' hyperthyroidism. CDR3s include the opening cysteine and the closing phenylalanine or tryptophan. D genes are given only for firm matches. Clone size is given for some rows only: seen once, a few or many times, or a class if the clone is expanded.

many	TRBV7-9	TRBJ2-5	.	CASSSAPKETQYF	TGTGCCAGCAGCTCAGCCCCGAAAGAGACCCAGTACTTC
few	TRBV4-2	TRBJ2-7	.	CASSQADRRSSYEQYF	TGTGCCAGCAGCCAGGCCGACCGGAGAAGCTCCTACGAGCAGTACTTC
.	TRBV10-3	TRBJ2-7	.	CAISDPRARYEQYF	TGTGCCATCAGCGATCCCCGGGCCCGCTACGAGCAGTACTTC
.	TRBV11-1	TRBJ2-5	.	CASRKYGGFQETQYF	TGTGCCAGCCGGAAATACGGGGGATTTCAGGAGACCCAGTACTTC
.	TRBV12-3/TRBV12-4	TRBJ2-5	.	CATSNTTGTEETQYF	TGTGCCACCAGCAACACTACCGGGACCGAAGAGACCCAGTACTTC
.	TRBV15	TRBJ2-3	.	CATSRDRAPDTQYF	TGTGCCACCAGCAGAGACAGGGCTCCAGATACGCAGTATTTT
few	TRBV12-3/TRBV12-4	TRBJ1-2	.	CASSLVAGEDGYTF	TGTGCCAGCAGTTTAGTGGCAGGGGAGGATGGCTACACCTTC
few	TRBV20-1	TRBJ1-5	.	CSARDREEGNQPQHF	TGCAGTGCTAGAGACAGGGAGGAGGGCAATCAGCCCCAGCATTTT
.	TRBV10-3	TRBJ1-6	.	CATSALEGNRSPLHF	TGTGCCACCAGCGCTTTAGAAGGGAACAGATCACCCCTCCACTTT
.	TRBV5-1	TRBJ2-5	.	CASSQGGADQETQYF	TGCGCCAGCAGCCAAGGGGGGGCAGATCAAGAGACCCAGTACTTC
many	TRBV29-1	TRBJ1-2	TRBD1	CSSRTGDTYGYTF	TGCAGCTCTCGGACAGGGGATACCTATGGCTACACCTTC
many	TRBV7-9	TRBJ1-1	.	CASSHNRGKRAFF	TGTGCCAGCAGCCACAACAGAGGGAAAAGAGCTTTCTTT
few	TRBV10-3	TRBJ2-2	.	CAVIPGTEEAGELFF	TGTGCCGTAATCCCCGGGACCGAGGAGGCCGGGGAGCTGTTTTTT
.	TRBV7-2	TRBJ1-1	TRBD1	CASSFLTGSTEAFF	TGTGCCAGCAGTTTTCTGACAGGGAGCACTGAAGCTTTCTTT
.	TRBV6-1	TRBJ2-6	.	CASSPGRNSGANVLTF	TGTGCCAGCTCACCGGGACGGAACTCTGGGGCCAACGTCCTGACTTTC
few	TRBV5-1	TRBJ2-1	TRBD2	CASSYSGSYNEQFF	TGCGCCAGCAGCTATAGCGGGAGCTACAATGAGCAGTTCTTC
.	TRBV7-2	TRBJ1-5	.	CASSQDIRGRQPQHF	TGCGCCAGCAGCCAAGACATAAGGGGCCGCCAGCCCCAGCATTTT
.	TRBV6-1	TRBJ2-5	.	CASSEGGRETQYF	TGTGCCAGCAGTGAAGGAGGGCGAGAGACCCAGTACTTC
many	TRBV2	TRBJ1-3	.	CASNSGSSGNTIYF	TGTGCCAGCAACTCAGGGAGCTCTGGAAACACCATATATTTT
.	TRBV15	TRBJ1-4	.	CATSRDRSGDGKLFF	TGTGCCACCAGCAGAGATAGGTCAGGGGATGGAAAACTGTTTTTT
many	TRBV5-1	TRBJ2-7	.	CASSPRPGYEQYF	TGCGCCAGCAGCCCCAGGCCGGGCTACGAGCAGTACTTC